The 2 T cell receptor beta chains reported below all come from one sample, sequenced in a study of radiation and T cells in renal cell carcinoma. Specified time point: baseline pretreatment blood. This sample's treatment: 15 Gy SBRT to primary tumor, nephrectomy 4 weeks later. The repertoire was sequenced with immunoSEQ multiplex PCR; TCRdb's copy has only in-frame clones and lacks some. Of roughly 100,000 clones listed, roughly 90% are singletons. The sample consisted of blood, taken from a patient whose treatment included radiotherapy and nephrectomy. The source is a man in his fifties with renal cell carcinoma.

The J gene is TRBJ1-5, the V gene TRBV4-1; a possible D gene is TRBD1 (5 bases). This CDR3 is built from 16 residues. The V end lost 0 bases, the J end lost 4 bases, and 13 bases lay between the germline ends. The germline gives CDR1 MGHRA, CDR2 YSYEKL. CDR3 amino acids: CASSQDGGLGNQPQHF. DNA for the CDR3: TGCGCCAGCAGCCAAGACGGGGGTTTGGGAAATCAGCCCCAGCATTTT.

The chain joins TRBV18 to TRBJ2-7, with a weak D call TRBD2 (5 bases). From germline, CDR1 is KGHSH and CDR2 LQKENI. The CDR3 consists of 11 residues. Trimming took 3 bases from V and 7 from J, leaving 7 bases between them. CDR3 sequence (DNA): TGTGCCAGCTCACCGGGCGGGGAGCAGTACTTC. This encodes CASSPGGEQYF.